Each of the 4 T cell receptor beta chains below was sequenced from the same sample in a study of cytomegalovirus exposure and HLA in healthy donors. Clones were read by immunoSEQ multiplex PCR, and TCRdb kept only the in-frame ones, dropping some. The table includes some 130,000 clones, 75% to 90% detected once. Sample: PBMCs. All receptors derive from a woman in her late teens or twenties in good health and CMV-seronegative.

The J gene is TRBJ2-3, the V gene TRBV6-1; TRBD2 might be the D (6 bases). This CDR3 is 15 amino acids long. Germline loops: CDR1 MNHNS, CDR2 SASEGT. V was clipped by 6 bases and J by 5 bases, with 18 bases between them. The CDR3 nucleotides read TGTGCCAGCAGACATAGCGGTGATGGTGGAGATACGCAGTATTTT. Translating gives CASRHSGDGGDTQYF.

CDR3 residues: CASSQGAVSYNEQFF. CDR3 DNA sequence: TGTGCCAGCTCCCAGGGGGCAGTCTCCTACAATGAGCAGTTCTTC. The V gene is TRBV18, the J gene TRBJ2-1, with 8 bases that match TRBD1. Germline-derived CDR1 and CDR2 are KGHSH and LQKENI. Germline trimming cut 6 bases from V and 0 bases from J; bases unmatched to any gene: 4. This CDR3 contains 15 residues.

The rearrangement joins TRBV6-1 to TRBJ1-5; 9 positions agree with TRBD1. The length of the CDR3 is 19 residues. Germline assignment: CDR1 MNHNS and CDR2 SASEGT. V gave up 0 bases and J gave up 0 bases; unmatched junction bases: 9. CDR3 amino acids: CASSEAGTGNYYSNQPQHF. The CDR3 coding sequence is TGTGCCAGCAGTGAAGCGGGGACAGGGAATTACTATAGCAATCAGCCCCAGCATTTT.

This clone was found once. The J gene is TRBJ2-2, the V gene TRBV19; D ambiguous. Germline assignment: CDR1 LNHDA and CDR2 SQIVND (reference sequence). The ends were cut back, 2 bases at V and 0 bases at J, with 4 bases in the middle. The CDR3 sequence is 14 residues long. CDR3 nucleotide sequence: TGTGCCAGTAGTATACGAGCGAACACCGGGGAGCTGTTTTTT. Translation gives CASSIRANTGELFF.